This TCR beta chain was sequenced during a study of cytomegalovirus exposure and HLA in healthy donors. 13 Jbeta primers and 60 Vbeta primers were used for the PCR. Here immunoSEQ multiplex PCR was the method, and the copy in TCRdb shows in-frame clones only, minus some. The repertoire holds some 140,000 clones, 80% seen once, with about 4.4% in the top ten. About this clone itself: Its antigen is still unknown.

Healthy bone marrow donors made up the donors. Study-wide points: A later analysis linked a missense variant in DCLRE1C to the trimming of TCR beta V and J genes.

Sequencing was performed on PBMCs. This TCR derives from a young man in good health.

The CDR3 DNA follows: TGCGCCAGCAGCCACCGCACAGGCAACGAGCAGTACTTC. It codes for CASSHRTGNEQYF. The chain combines TRBV4-3 with TRBJ2-7; D is perhaps TRBD1 (5 bases). This CDR3 is 13 amino acids long. The germline V and J ends were trimmed by 3 bases and 5 bases, with 11 bases remaining between them. Germline V gene sequence: CDR1 LGHNA, CDR2 YSLEER.